Given below is one T cell receptor (beta chain) in context. This sample was included in a study of blood T cell repertoires in COVID-19. In the study overall: Sites across the United States, Italy and Spain contributed samples from acute and convalescent COVID-19. The analysed material was cDNA or gDNA that came from T cells, B-cell-depleted T cells, or PBMCs.

This CDR3 has 19 amino acids. V shed 1 base and J 4 bases; nucleotides not matched to a gene: 17. CDR1 and CDR2 from the germline V gene are MGHRA and YSYEKL. Per the study methods: Estimated nucleated cell counts came from reference gene primer amplification. Sequencing was performed with immunoSEQ multiplex PCR; in TCRdb, only in-frame clones are kept and a portion is missing. D and trimming come from the DNA, and the V and J calls and clone size come from that table. Among roughly 97,000 clones, roughly nine tenths were seen once, and the ten largest hold roughly 5.5%. The clonotype comes from a human donor in a cohort sampled during active COVID-19. The material sequenced was peripheral blood. The chain joins TRBV4-1 to TRBJ2-7; 9 bases line up with TRBD1. The CDR3 here is CASSQVAGTGIVEGYEQYF. The DNA for the CDR3 is TGCGCCAGCAGCCAAGTAGCTGGGACAGGGATCGTAGAAGGTTACGAGCAGTACTTC.